The 5 T cell receptor beta chains below were found in one sample sequenced in a study of spatial heterogeneity in lung cancer. Time point denoted: sample taken at primary tumor resection. MiXCR, applied by TCRdb to the 5' RACE reads, yields one record per CDR3 protein. Altogether 60,000 to 75,000 distinct CDR3 sequences are present, roughly 6.4% being singletons, with the ten largest covering about 14%. Material: PBMCs, obtained at surgery. The source of these receptors is a female donor with early-stage non-small cell lung cancer.

The CDR3 DNA sequence: TGTGCCTGTGTCGGAGGGATGGGGACAGGCAATCAGCCCCAGCATTTT. Translated: CACVGGMGTGNQPQHF. This chain connects TRBV6-1 to TRBJ1-5; 7 bases agree with TRBD1. CDR3 length: 16 residues. Germline V gives CDR1 MNHNS, CDR2 SASEGT. V shed 11 bases and J 2 bases; nucleotides not matched to a gene: 15.

This clonotype was observed a handful of times. CDR3 region: CATSDPPGTGNTGELFF. DNA for the CDR3: TGTGCCACCAGTGATCCACCCGGGACGGGTAACACCGGGGAGCTGTTTTTT. V is TRBV24-1 and J is TRBJ2-2; D is possibly TRBD1 or TRBD2 (5 bases each). V lost 3 bases, J lost 2 bases, and 15 bases lay in between. Germline V gene lookup returns CDR1 KGHDR and CDR2 SFDVKD. The CDR3 runs to 17 residues.

This clonotype showed up many times. This chain connects TRBV9 to TRBJ1-5; D remains ambiguous. The CDR3 is 14 amino acids. The germline V gene encodes CDR1 SGDLS and CDR2 YYNGEE. The germline V and J ends were trimmed by 7 bases and 8 bases, with 19 bases remaining between them. CDR3 nucleotides: TGTGCCAGCTCTTCAGACCCAAAAACGGAGCCCCAGCATTTT. This translates into CASSSDPKTEPQHF.

This clonotype was detected ten times or more. The gene calls are TRBV20-1 and TRBJ2-3; 10 nucleotides agree with TRBD2. The ends lost 1 base at V and 4 bases at J; junction bases unmatched: 5. The CDR3 is 15 amino acids. In germline, CDR1 is DFQATT, CDR2 SNEGSKA (reference sequence). The CDR3 loop is CSARGASGSADTQYF. In DNA, the CDR3 is TGCAGTGCTAGAGGGGCTAGCGGGAGTGCAGATACGCAGTATTTT.

V is TRBV4-1 and J is TRBJ2-5; 13 nucleotides match TRBD2. CDR3 size: 19 residues. Germline-derived CDR1 and CDR2 are MGHRA and YSYEKL. J lost 5 bases, V lost 4 bases, and 16 bases had no gene match. The CDR3 protein is CASSPRRTSGGQRRETQYF. DNA for the CDR3: TGCGCCAGCAGCCCGAGACGGACTAGCGGGGGCCAGAGGCGGGAGACCCAGTACTTC.